This record concerns one T cell receptor beta chain sequence. This record comes from a study of human CD4 T cells and Enterobacteriaceae. Using immunoSEQ multiplex PCR, the repertoire was profiled, and TCRdb retains in-frame clones only, with some absent. The sample shows just under 30,000 clones, around four fifths of them seen only once. All CD4+ cells other than CD45RA+CCR7+CD95- naive cells were sorted as memory, over 95% pure. V gave up 0 bases and J gave up 6 bases, with 9 bases separating them. Looked up from germline, CDR1 is MGHDK and CDR2 is SYGVNS. This CDR3 comprises 14 residues. The sequence was obtained from a human donor in good health. The gene calls are TRBV25-1 and TRBJ1-5, with no clear D. Material: memory CD4+ T cells from blood. The CDR3 is CASSEYGEGQPQHF. CDR3 DNA sequence: TGTGCCAGCAGTGAATACGGAGAAGGTCAGCCCCAGCATTTT.